Listed here are 26 T cell receptor beta chains from one sample, sequenced in a study of cytomegalovirus exposure and HLA in healthy donors. PCR amplification relied on 60 Vbeta primers (plus 13 Jbeta primers). Sequenced by immunoSEQ multiplex PCR; TCRdb stores in-frame clones only, minus some. The sample carries around 120,000 clones, about 75% recorded once. Sequenced sample: PBMCs. The receptors originated from a man in his fifties or sixties in good health and CMV-seropositive.

The V gene is TRBV9, the J gene TRBJ2-1; weak D call: TRBD2 (5 bases). V lost 0 bases and J 5 bases, leaving 15 bases between the germline ends. Germline-derived CDR1 and CDR2 are SGDLS and YYNGEE. The CDR3 is 16 residues long. The CDR3 region is CASSVASLIAHNEQFF. The DNA of the CDR3 is TGTGCCAGCAGCGTAGCTAGCCTAATAGCCCACAATGAGCAGTTCTTC. The full variable domain, with the rest looked up from reference TRBV9 and TRBJ2-1, is DSGVTQTPKHLITATGQRVTLRCSPRSGDLSVYWYQQSLDQGLQFLIQYYNGEERAKGNILERFSAQQFPDLHSELNLSSLELGDSALYFCASSVASLIAHNEQFFGPGTRLTVL.

V usage is TRBV2 and J usage is TRBJ2-7; D is ambiguous. Trimming took 2 bases from V and 0 from J, leaving 11 bases between them. Germline CDR1 is SNHLY and CDR2 is FYNNEI. The CDR3 is 15 residues long. CDR3 protein: CASSERRSSSYEQYF. The DNA for the CDR3 is TGTGCCAGCAGTGAACGGCGGTCGAGCTCCTACGAGCAGTACTTC.

The chain carries TRBV18 and TRBJ1-1, with 9 bases fitting TRBD1. V lost 5 bases and J lost 5; bases outside the gene matches: 6. The CDR3 is made up of 14 amino acids. Germline V gives CDR1 KGHSH, CDR2 LQKENI. The CDR3 bases are TGTGCCAGCTCAGCTGGACAGGGGAAGACTGAAGCTTTCTTT. Protein: CASSAGQGKTEAFF.

The CDR3 DNA is TGTGCCAGCTCACCAACGGGGGGGACGACAGGGTACAATCAGCCCCAGCATTTT. Protein: CASSPTGGTTGYNQPQHF. The V gene is TRBV18, the J gene TRBJ1-5, with 7 bases identical to TRBD1. The CDR3 runs 18 residues. Per germline, CDR1 KGHSH and CDR2 LQKENI. With 2 bases clipped from V and 3 bases from J, the junction kept 13 bases outside the gene matches.

The chain joins TRBV19 to TRBJ2-5, with 9 bases fitting TRBD1. In germline, CDR1 is LNHDA, CDR2 SQIVND (reference sequence). The CDR3 sequence is 16 residues long. V lost 5 bases, J lost 4 bases, and 11 bases stayed unmatched. CDR3 in amino acids: CASSAPGTGYRETQYF. DNA for the CDR3: TGTGCCAGTAGTGCCCCCGGGACAGGGTATCGAGAGACCCAGTACTTC.

This clone was seen ten or more times. The V call is TRBV6-6, the J call TRBJ2-1, with D perhaps matching TRBD1 (6 bases). This CDR3 spans 13 amino acids. Germline lookup yields CDR1 MNHNY and CDR2 SVGAGI (reference sequence). Trimming left V 4 bases short and J 12 bases short, with 16 bases between. The CDR3 spells CASSSGVGTRQFF. The CDR3 coding sequence is TGTGCCAGCAGTTCAGGGGTGGGGACCAGGCAGTTCTTC.

The chain carries TRBV5-1 and TRBJ2-3, with 7 bases fitting TRBD1. V trimming: 8 bases; J trimming: 0 bases; junction bases outside the gene matches: 9. Germline assignment: CDR1 SGHRS and CDR2 YFSETQ. This CDR3 comprises 15 residues. This CDR3 reads CASNSGTDSTDTQYF. The DNA of the CDR3 is TGCGCCAGTAACTCCGGGACAGATAGCACAGATACGCAGTATTTT.

V gene TRBV6-6 combines with J gene TRBJ2-5; D may be TRBD1 (6 bases). Trimming took off 4 bases at V and 1 base at J, with 13 bases between the two ends. This CDR3 is 15 amino acids long. CDR1 and CDR2 from the germline V gene are MNHNY and SVGAGI (reference sequence). The CDR3 sequence: CASSFLPTGQETQYF. DNA for the CDR3: TGTGCCAGCAGTTTCCTTCCGACAGGCCAAGAGACCCAGTACTTC.

V and J are TRBV19 and TRBJ2-7, with 7 bases that match TRBD2. The V gene end was trimmed by 3 bases and the J gene end by 2 bases; junction bases not matched to a gene: 4. Germline V CDR1 and CDR2: LNHDA, SQIVND (reference sequence). The CDR3 runs 14 residues. The CDR3 nucleotides are TGTGCCAGTAGTATTCGTGGGGGGGCCTACGAGCAGTACTTC. Translated, it gives CASSIRGGAYEQYF.

This clone is labeled large. The chain carries TRBV5-1 and TRBJ2-2; the match to TRBD2 covers 7 bases. The CDR3 is made up of 16 amino acids. CDR1 is SGHRS and CDR2 is YFSETQ in the germline V gene. V lost 4 bases, J lost 5 bases, and 11 bases stayed unmatched. The DNA for the CDR3 is TGCGCCAGCAGCGGTGTAGGAACTAGCGAAACCGGGGAGCTGTTTTTT. This encodes CASSGVGTSETGELFF.

This chain connects TRBV7-3 to TRBJ2-3, with 7 positions matching TRBD2. This CDR3 has 16 residues. V lost 0 bases to trimming and J lost 3 bases; unmatched junction nucleotides: 6. Germline values: CDR1 SGHTA, CDR2 FQGTGA. CDR3 nucleotide sequence: TGTGCCAGCAGCTTAACGGGCGGGAGTGGGACAGATACGCAGTATTTT. Its protein is CASSLTGGSGTDTQYF.

The V and J genes are TRBV7-2 and TRBJ2-1; 9 bases are shared with TRBD1. V trimming: 3 bases; J trimming: 5 bases; junction bases outside the gene matches: 8. Germline CDR1 is SGHTA and CDR2 is FQGNSA. This CDR3 spans 16 amino acids. As DNA, the CDR3 is TGTGCCAGCAGCTTGGTCCGGGACAGGGTGCACAATGAGCAGTTCTTC. Translating gives CASSLVRDRVHNEQFF. Based on the CDR3 plus reference TRBV7-2 and TRBJ2-1, the full variable domain is GAGVSQSPSNKVTEKGKDVELRCDPISGHTALYWYRQSLGQGLEFLIYFQGNSAPDKSGLPSDRFSAERTGGSVSTLTIQRTQQEDSAVYLCASSLVRDRVHNEQFFGPGTRLTVL.

This chain joins TRBV27 and TRBJ2-3; 8 bases line up with TRBD2. V was clipped by 1 base and J by 0 bases; unmatched bases: 6. This CDR3 region has 17 residues. Germline V gene data show CDR1 as MNHEY and CDR2 as SMNVEV (reference sequence). The CDR3 here is CASSLLGGRTSTDTQYF. Here the CDR3 DNA reads TGTGCCAGCAGTTTATTGGGCGGGAGGACGAGCACAGATACGCAGTATTTT.

The CDR3 protein is CASSIWQSNQPQHF. The CDR3 region has the DNA TGTGCCAGTAGTATCTGGCAGAGCAATCAGCCCCAGCATTTT. The chain has TRBV19 and TRBJ1-5; D remains ambiguous. This CDR3 is built from 14 residues. Germline V lookup: CDR1 LNHDA, CDR2 SQIVND (reference sequence). Trimming cost V 3 bases and J 1 base, with 7 bases left between them.

The chain joins TRBV29-1 to TRBJ2-5; TRBD2 might be the D (6 bases). V was pared by 4 bases and J by 5 bases, with 8 bases between. This CDR3 is built from 11 residues. Germline V gene data show CDR1 as SQVTM and CDR2 as ANQGSEA. The CDR3 protein is CSVGEVETQYF. CDR3 DNA sequence: TGCAGCGTTGGGGAGGTCGAGACCCAGTACTTC.

V usage is TRBV7-2 and J usage is TRBJ1-4; the D is unclear. Germline V gene sequence: CDR1 SGHTA, CDR2 FQGNSA. The CDR3 is made up of 14 amino acids. Trimming took 3 bases from V and 1 from J, leaving 6 bases between them. CDR3 region: CASSFTGTNEKLFF. CDR3 nucleotide sequence: TGTGCCAGCAGCTTCACGGGAACTAATGAAAAACTGTTTTTT.

Here the CDR3 DNA reads TGTGCCACCAGCAGAGGCGACAGAGCCAAAAACATTCAGTACTTC. Encoded protein: CATSRGDRAKNIQYF. V and J are TRBV15 and TRBJ2-4, with D perhaps TRBD1 (5 bases). Per germline, CDR1 LNHNV and CDR2 YYDKDF (reference sequence). The V and J ends lost 1 base and 0 bases respectively, with 7 bases between them. The CDR3 extends over 15 amino acids.

This clone was counted only a few times. V is TRBV6-1 and J is TRBJ2-7; perhaps TRBD2 as D (5 bases). The V gene lost 2 bases and the J gene lost 2 bases, with 10 bases spanning the gap. The CDR3 covers 14 residues. CDR1 MNHNS and CDR2 SASEGT come from the germline V gene. The CDR3 DNA reads TGTGCCAGCAGTGAACGAGCGGAGACCTACGAGCAGTACTTC. Protein product: CASSERAETYEQYF.

The chain carries TRBV10-1 and TRBJ2-7; D perhaps matches TRBD2 (5 bases). The CDR3 sequence is 14 residues long. Trimming removed 2 bases from V and 3 bases from J, with 11 bases in between. Germline CDR1 is WNHNN and CDR2 is SYGVQD (reference sequence). CDR3 protein: CASSEGLAYYEQYF. In nucleotides, the CDR3 is TGCGCCAGCAGTGAGGGGCTAGCCTACTACGAGCAGTACTTC.

As to this clone: The same CDR3 is also encoded by other DNA sequences in this sample. This rearrangement joins TRBV2 to TRBJ2-7; no definite D call. V gave up 5 bases and J gave up 3 bases, with 8 bases separating them. The CDR3 has 12 amino acids. CDR1 is SNHLY, CDR2 FYNNEI, per germline. CDR3 in DNA: TGTGCCAGCAGTCTCTACAGCTACGAGCAGTACTTC. Amino acid sequence: CASSLYSYEQYF.

The chain employs TRBV25-1 and TRBJ2-7; a possible D gene is TRBD2 (7 bases). Germline CDR1 is MGHDK and CDR2 is SYGVNS. The CDR3 runs to 13 residues. Trimming took 3 bases from V and 5 from J, leaving 11 bases between them. CDR3 sequence (DNA): TGTGCCAGCAGTGAGGGGGGGCCAGACGAGCAGTACTTC. Its protein product is CASSEGGPDEQYF.

J is TRBJ1-4 and V is TRBV30, with 9 bases lining up with TRBD1. Germline V gene lookup returns CDR1 GTSNPN and CDR2 SVGIG (reference sequence). The CDR3 is 14 amino acids. Trimming at V came to 1 base and at J to 8 bases, leaving 5 bases not matched to a gene. The CDR3, as DNA: TGTGCCTGGAGTGAAGACAGGGGGGGGGAAAAACTGTTTTTT. This translates into CAWSEDRGGEKLFF.

This rearrangement joins TRBV30 to TRBJ2-7; 10 nucleotides line up with TRBD2. The CDR3 totals 14 residues. Per the germline V gene, CDR1 is GTSNPN and CDR2 is SVGIG (reference sequence). V shed 7 bases, J shed 2 bases, and the junction held 8 bases outside the gene matches. The DNA for the CDR3 is TGTGCCTCGAGCTTAGCGGGAGGAACCTACGAGCAGTACTTC. It is translated as CASSLAGGTYEQYF.

This chain connects TRBV5-1 to TRBJ1-1; D is possibly TRBD1 (6 bases). Germline assignment: CDR1 SGHRS and CDR2 YFSETQ. The ends were cut back, 4 bases at V and 4 bases at J, with 14 bases in the middle. The CDR3 totals 14 residues. DNA of the CDR3: TGCGCCAGCAGCAAGGTGGCAGGGGCCACTGAAGCTTTCTTT. Translation: CASSKVAGATEAFF.

The V gene is TRBV2, the J gene TRBJ2-7, with D perhaps matching TRBD1 (6 bases). Germline V gives CDR1 SNHLY, CDR2 FYNNEI. Trimming removed 6 bases at V and 0 bases at J, with 12 bases between. The CDR3 loop spans 14 amino acids. The CDR3 sequence is CASRGTRDSYEQYF. CDR3 DNA: TGTGCCAGCAGAGGGACACGAGACTCCTACGAGCAGTACTTC.

The sample holds a few counts of this clone. This rearrangement joins TRBV18 to TRBJ2-3; 10 nucleotides match TRBD2. The V gene end was trimmed by 6 bases and the J gene end by 6 bases; junction bases not matched to a gene: 3. Looked up from germline, CDR1 is KGHSH and CDR2 is LQKENI. This CDR3 has 13 residues. CDR3 sequence: CASSRLAGDTQYF. Here the CDR3 DNA reads TGTGCCAGCTCGAGACTAGCGGGCGATACGCAGTATTTT. Together with reference TRBV18 and TRBJ2-3, the CDR3 gives the full variable domain: NAGVMQNPRHLVRRRGQEARLRCSPMKGHSHVYWYRQLPEEGLKFMVYLQKENIIDESGMPKERFSAEFPKEGPSILRIQQVVRGDSAAYFCASSRLAGDTQYFGPGTRLTVL.